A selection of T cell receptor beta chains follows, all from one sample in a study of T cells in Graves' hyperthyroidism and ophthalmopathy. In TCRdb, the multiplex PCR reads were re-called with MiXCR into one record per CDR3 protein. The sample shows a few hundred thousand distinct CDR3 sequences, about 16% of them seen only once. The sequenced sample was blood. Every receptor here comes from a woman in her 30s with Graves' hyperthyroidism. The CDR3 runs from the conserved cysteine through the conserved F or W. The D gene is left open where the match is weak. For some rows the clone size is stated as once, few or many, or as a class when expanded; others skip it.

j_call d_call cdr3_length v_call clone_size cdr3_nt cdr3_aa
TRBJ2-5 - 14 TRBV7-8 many TGTGCCAGCAGCTTAGCTGGCGTAGCAGAGACCCAGTACTTC CASSLAGVAETQYF
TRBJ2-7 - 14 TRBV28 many TGTGCCAGCAACCTTGGGCTCCTGCCTTCCGAGCAGTACTTC CASNLGLLPSEQYF
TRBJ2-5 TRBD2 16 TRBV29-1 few TGCAGCGTTGAATTAGGACTAGCGGGAGGGCAAGAGACCCAGTACTTC CSVELGLAGGQETQYF
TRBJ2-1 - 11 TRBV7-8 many TGTGCCAGCAGCTCCTCCAGTGAGCAGTTCTTC CASSSSSEQFF
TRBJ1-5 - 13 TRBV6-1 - TGTGCCAGCAGTTCGTTTCCGGAGGCGCCCCAGCATTTT CASSSFPEAPQHF
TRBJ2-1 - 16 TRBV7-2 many TGTGCCAGCAGCTTAGCGGGAGTTTCCAGTGGGAATGAGCAGTTCTTC CASSLAGVSSGNEQFF
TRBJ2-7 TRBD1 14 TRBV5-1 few TGCGCCAGCAGCCTTCAGGGACAGGCCTACGAGCAGTACTTC CASSLQGQAYEQYF
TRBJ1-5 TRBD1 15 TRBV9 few TGTGCCAGCAGCCCCGGGGACAGGGGGCTGGAGCCCCAGCATTTT CASSPGDRGLEPQHF
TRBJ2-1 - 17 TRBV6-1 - TGTGCCAGCAGTGAAGCAAAACTAGCTCTAGTGGGGGATGAGCAGTTCTTC CASSEAKLALVGDEQFF
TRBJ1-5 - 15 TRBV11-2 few TGTGCCAGTAGTATAGATTGGGCAGGGAGACAGCCCCAGCATTTT CASSIDWAGRQPQHF
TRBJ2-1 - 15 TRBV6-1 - TGTGCCAGCAGACCGGGACTGGGGTCTGGAAATGAGCAGTTCTTC CASRPGLGSGNEQFF
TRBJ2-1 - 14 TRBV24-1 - TGTGCCACCAGTAGCAGCACCTCCTACAATGAGCAGTTCTTC CATSSSTSYNEQFF
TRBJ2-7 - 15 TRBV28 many TGTGCCAGCAGTACCACTTTTCCGAAACCCGACGAGCAGTACTTC CASSTTFPKPDEQYF
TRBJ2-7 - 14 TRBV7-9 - TGTGCCAGCAGCTTAGCCGGGGTCCGATGGGAGCAGTACTTC CASSLAGVRWEQYF
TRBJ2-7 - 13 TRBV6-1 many TGTGCCAGCATAAAGGACGGTTCCTACGAGCAGTACTTC CASIKDGSYEQYF
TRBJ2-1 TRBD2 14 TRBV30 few TGTGCCCGGGGTACCAGCGGGAGGGCAGGACAGCAGTTCTTC CARGTSGRAGQQFF
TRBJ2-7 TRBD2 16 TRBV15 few TGTGCCACCAGCGGCGAGATGGGACTAGCGGTATACGAGCAGTACTTC CATSGEMGLAVYEQYF